This TCR beta chain was recovered during a study of blood T cell repertoires in COVID-19. Overall study: Collection of acute and convalescent COVID-19 samples took place in the United States, Italy and Spain. T cells, B-cell-depleted T cells, or PBMCs provided the cDNA or gDNA that served as material.

This clone has a single count. Per the original methods: Counts of nucleated cells, estimated from reference gene primer amplification, were obtained. Sequenced by immunoSEQ multiplex PCR; TCRdb stores in-frame clones only, minus some. V and J calls plus clone size are reproduced from that table; the DNA served to infer D and trimming. The repertoire consists of tens of thousands of clones, with 75% to 85% occurring once and the leading ten covering 4% to 5.5%. CDR1 and CDR2 from the germline V gene are MNHEY and SVGAGI. Trimming took 9 bases from V and 6 from J, leaving 17 bases between them. The CDR3 contains 13 residues.

The V and J genes are TRBV6-5 and TRBJ1-2; tentatively, D is TRBD1 (5 bases). The specimen was peripheral blood. The sequence derives from a woman in her seventies with acute or convalescent COVID-19. CDR3 sequence (DNA): TGTGCCAGTCAACTGGGGCGGTGGGATGGCTACACCTTC. This codes for CASQLGRWDGYTF.